The clone carrying this TCR beta chain showed up many times. Its antigen remains unidentified. TCRdb reanalysed the 5' RACE reads using MiXCR and keeps one entry per CDR3 protein. The data show about 130,000 distinct CDR3 sequences, 7.5% to 10% seen once. The CDR3 consists of 13 residues. The V end was cut by 7 bases, the J end by 5 bases, with 14 bases between. The germline gives CDR1 MNHEY, CDR2 SVGEGT. The sample is drawn from a study of T cells after yellow fever vaccination. Whole-study findings and limits: Most clones from primary vaccination were detected again post-booster (roughly 96% CD4, about 88% CD8).

V is TRBV6-2 or TRBV6-3 and J is TRBJ2-5; tentative D call: TRBD2 (5 bases). This sequence originates from a man younger than 35 who received the YFV17D yellow fever vaccine. The starting material was CD8+ T cells sorted from PBMCs, obtained on the day of the yellow fever booster vaccination. CDR3 coding DNA: TGTGCCAGCAAGGCTAGCACGTATGAGACCCAGTACTTC. This codes for CASKASTYETQYF.